This entry lists 16 T cell receptor beta chains sequenced from one sample in a study of OX40 agonist ivuxolimab in advanced cancers. The table came from immunoSEQ multiplex PCR; TCRdb's copy has only in-frame clones and leaves some out. The sample gives tens of thousands of clones, around 93% of which show up once; about 13% is in the top ten. Sequencing used CD4+ or CD8+ T cells sorted from blood, obtained in a trial of the OX40 agonist ivuxolimab. The receptors were sampled from an adult with an advanced solid tumor such as melanoma, head and neck, liver or kidney cancer.

The chain couples TRBV10-3 to TRBJ1-4, with D possibly matching TRBD1 (5 bases). Germline V gene lookup returns CDR1 ENHRY and CDR2 SYGVKD. The CDR3 extends over 14 amino acids. V was cut by 2 bases and J by 5 bases, with 9 bases left in between. As DNA, the CDR3 is TGTGCCATCAGTGAGGGGGGAGAGAATGAAAAACTGTTTTTT. Protein: CAISEGGENEKLFF.

The rearrangement joins TRBV10-3 to TRBJ2-3; D may be TRBD2 (6 bases). Per germline, CDR1 ENHRY and CDR2 SYGVKD. The CDR3 totals 14 residues. The V end lost 2 bases, the J end lost 5 bases, and 11 bases lay between the germline ends. For the CDR3, the DNA is TGTGCCATCAGTGAGGGGCAGGGAGGAGATACGCAGTATTTT. Translated: CAISEGQGGDTQYF.

This chain links TRBV27 with TRBJ2-3; no clear D gene. Trimming shortened V by 2 bases and J by 2 bases, and 8 bases separated the two germline ends. This CDR3 is 14 amino acids long. Germline CDR1 and CDR2: MNHEY and SMNVEV (reference sequence). In DNA form, the CDR3 reads TGTGCCAGCAGTTTAAACGTTGTCACAGATACGCAGTATTTT. Translation gives CASSLNVVTDTQYF.

The chain employs TRBV6-5 and TRBJ2-7; TRBD2 matches at 13 bases. The CDR3 loop spans 15 amino acids. The ends lost 5 bases at V and 3 bases at J; junction bases unmatched: 4. Per the germline V gene, CDR1 is MNHEY and CDR2 is SVGAGI. CDR3 nucleotides: TGTGCCAGCAGTCTAGGACTAGCGGGAGTCTACGAGCAGTACTTC. Encoded protein: CASSLGLAGVYEQYF.

The DNA for the CDR3 is TGTGCCAGCAGGCCGAGGATAGGGGACGGATACGAGCAGTACTTC. It is translated as CASRPRIGDGYEQYF. This chain uses TRBV27 with TRBJ2-7, with D perhaps given as TRBD1 or TRBD2 (5 bases each). CDR1 and CDR2 (germline): MNHEY, SMNVEV (reference sequence). The CDR3 consists of 15 residues. V lost 6 bases to trimming and J lost 4 bases, with 19 bases between them.

The rearrangement uses TRBV6-1 and TRBJ1-2, with 9 bases lining up with TRBD1. The V segment lost 2 bases and the J segment 2 bases; nucleotides outside the gene matches: 0. Germline V gene lookup returns CDR1 MNHNS and CDR2 SASEGT. This CDR3 has 14 amino acids. This chain's CDR3 is CASSETGGNYGYTF. As DNA, the CDR3 is TGTGCCAGCAGTGAAACAGGGGGCAACTATGGCTACACCTTC.

The V call is TRBV4-1, the J call TRBJ2-1, with 7 bases lining up with TRBD2. V lost 1 base and J lost 14; bases outside the gene matches: 14. The CDR3 loop spans 15 amino acids. Germline V CDR1 and CDR2: MGHRA, YSYEKL. In nucleotides, the CDR3 is TGCGCCAGCAGCCAAGCGGCTAGCGGCCCCTACATGAAGTTCTTC. As protein: CASSQAASGPYMKFF.

V gene TRBV11-2 combines with J gene TRBJ2-5; 7 nucleotides line up with TRBD1. Trimming cost V 5 bases and J 5 bases; bases outside gene matches: 8. Germline loops: CDR1 SGHAT, CDR2 FQNNGV. CDR3 length: 14 residues. The DNA for the CDR3 is TGTGCCAGCAGCATTACAGGGGCAGGGGAGACCCAGTACTTC. Residues: CASSITGAGETQYF.

This clone was seen just once. The genes are TRBV29-1 and TRBJ2-3, with 10 positions matching TRBD2. The CDR3 runs 14 residues. Trimming took 4 bases from V and 4 from J; bases not matched to a gene: 5. CDR1 and CDR2 (germline): SQVTM, ANQGSEA. For the CDR3, the DNA is TGCAGCGTTGCCGAGCTAGCGGGAGCAGATACGCAGTATTTT. This encodes CSVAELAGADTQYF.

This chain joins TRBV7-2 and TRBJ2-2, with D uncertain. CDR3 length: 15 residues. With 1 base removed from V and 3 bases from J, the gap between germline ends came to 9 bases. CDR1 SGHTA and CDR2 FQGNSA come from the germline V gene. The CDR3 DNA reads as TGTGCCAGCAGCTTAGGCGCTTTTTACACCGGGGAGCTGTTTTTT. Translated, it gives CASSLGAFYTGELFF.

This rearrangement joins TRBV4-1 to TRBJ1-5, with a weak D call TRBD1 (5 bases). Germline V lookup: CDR1 MGHRA, CDR2 YSYEKL. The CDR3 has 15 amino acids. Trimming took 4 bases from V and 0 from J, leaving 10 bases between them. Here the CDR3 DNA reads TGCGCCAGCAGCCGGGGGAGTGGTAGCAATCAGCCCCAGCATTTT. It encodes CASSRGSGSNQPQHF.

The chain links TRBV11-3 to TRBJ1-1; TRBD1 agrees at 7 bases. V trimming: 5 bases; J trimming: 0 bases; junction bases outside the gene matches: 6. The germline V gene has CDR1 SGHNT and CDR2 YENEEA. The CDR3 has 15 amino acids. The CDR3 DNA reads as TGTGCCAGCAGCGCGAGACAGGGCATGAACACTGAAGCTTTCTTT. It codes for CASSARQGMNTEAFF.

The V call is TRBV2, the J call TRBJ2-1; 12 bases agree with TRBD2. CDR3 length: 15 residues. Germline lookup yields CDR1 SNHLY and CDR2 FYNNEI. J lost 5 bases, V lost 6 bases, and 5 bases had no gene match. The CDR3 DNA reads TGTGCCAGCAGGGAGAGGACTAGCGGGGACAATGAGCAGTTCTTC. Translated: CASRERTSGDNEQFF.

Within the sample, this clone is medium-sized. The genes are TRBV11-2 and TRBJ2-5; D not resolved. This CDR3 comprises 13 residues. In germline, CDR1 is SGHAT, CDR2 FQNNGV. Trimming pared 0 bases from V and 4 bases from J, leaving 6 bases between. Here the CDR3 DNA reads TGTGCCAGCAGCTTAGACCTCCCAGAGACCCAGTACTTC. Its protein product is CASSLDLPETQYF.

A single count supports this clone. The chain couples TRBV15 to TRBJ1-2, with 7 bases lining up with TRBD1. Trimming took 1 base from V and 6 from J; bases not matched to a gene: 11. The CDR3 spans 16 residues. The V gene's germline CDR1 is LNHNV and CDR2 YYDKDF (reference sequence). CDR3 nucleotide sequence: TGTGCCACCAGCAGAGCCACCTTCGACAGGGAGGATGGCTACACCTTC. It translates to CATSRATFDREDGYTF. Filled out from reference TRBV15 and TRBJ1-2, the complete variable domain reads DAMVIQNPRYQVTQFGKPVTLSCSQTLNHNVMYWYQQKSSQAPKLLFHYYDKDFNNEADTPDNFQSRRPNTSFCFLDIRSPGLGDTAMYLCATSRATFDREDGYTFGSGTRLTVV.

The count of this clone is one. The rearrangement uses TRBV6-6 and TRBJ2-1, with 8 bases aligning to TRBD1. V shed 6 bases and J 2 bases; nucleotides not matched to a gene: 6. The CDR3 contains 15 residues. The germline CDR1 and CDR2 sequences are MNHNY and SVGAGI (reference sequence). The CDR3 protein is CASRNTGGTYNEQFF. DNA for the CDR3: TGTGCCAGCAGGAACACAGGGGGAACCTACAATGAGCAGTTCTTC.